The next 5 T cell receptor beta chains were all read from a single sample in a study of identical twins. TCRdb itself ran the 5' RACE reads through MiXCR, one entry per CDR3 protein. The sample contains around 530,000 distinct CDR3 sequences, over 12% of which appear only once. These data were likewise used in another study, on yellow fever vaccine responses in identical twins.

The source material was CD4+ T cells sorted from blood. The receptors were sampled from a woman aged 18-29 years in good health.

The rearrangement joins TRBV5-6 to TRBJ2-7; D remains unclear. Trimming pared 0 bases from V and 0 bases from J, leaving 10 bases between. The CDR3 runs 15 residues. Germline values: CDR1 SGHDT, CDR2 YYEEEE. The CDR3 loop is CASSLGRTLSYEQYV. The CDR3 bases are TGTGCCAGCAGCTTGGGGCGGACCCTCTCCTACGAGCAGTACGTC.

This clonotype came up a few times. One junction end does not reproduce the germline sequence, and a read error may be involved. V and J are TRBV28 and TRBJ2-1; 11 bases map to TRBD2. Per germline, CDR1 MDHEN and CDR2 SYDVKM. This CDR3 has 13 amino acids. CDR3 nucleotides: TGTGCCAGCAGTTTGTCCATACTAGCGGGAGTTAATTTC. This codes for CASSLSILAGVNF.

The J gene is TRBJ2-5, the V gene TRBV4-1; perhaps D is TRBD1 or TRBD2 (5 bases each). Per germline, CDR1 MGHRA and CDR2 YSYEKL. CDR3 size: 14 residues. V dropped 4 bases and J dropped 1 base, with 10 bases sitting between them. CDR3 DNA sequence: TGCGCCAGCAGCCGGGGGACCTTCCAAGAGACCCAGTACTTC. It translates to CASSRGTFQETQYF.

This clonotype has a handful of counts. The rearrangement uses TRBV7-8 and TRBJ2-7, with D perhaps being TRBD1 or TRBD2 (6 bases each). The CDR3 has 14 amino acids. V was cut by 5 bases and J by 5 bases, with 16 bases left in between. Germline V gene data show CDR1 as SGHVS and CDR2 as FQNEAQ. The CDR3 reads CASSPSTGADEQYV. CDR3 nucleotides: TGTGCCAGCAGCCCCTCCACGGGGGCGGACGAGCAGTACGTC.

This clonotype was counted a few times. The V gene is TRBV19, the J gene TRBJ2-1; D ambiguous. This CDR3 has 14 amino acids. V was pared by 4 bases and J by 2 bases, with 9 bases between. Germline lookup yields CDR1 LNHDA and CDR2 SQIVND (reference sequence). In DNA, the CDR3 is TGTGCCAGTAGTAGACAAGGACCCTACAATGAGCAGTTCTTC. This encodes CASSRQGPYNEQFF.